The present T cell receptor (beta chain) was sequenced within a study of early T cells in non-severe SARS-CoV-2 infection. CDR3 length: 16 amino acids. V was clipped by 0 bases and J by 1 base; unmatched bases: 5. Germline V gene data show CDR1 as MNHNS and CDR2 as SASEGT. Comment on this clonotype: What it recognizes is unknown.

As part of library construction, unique molecular identifiers were attached to individual cDNA molecules. In TCRdb, the 5' RACE reads were re-called with MiXCR into one record per CDR3 protein. The sample lists 60,000 or so distinct CDR3 sequences, 15% occurring once. Overall study findings and caveats: VDJdb matching skewed toward anti-spike CD8 responses, missing private and CD4 specificities.

This clonotype was obtained from an adult who was a healthcare worker with PCR-confirmed SARS-CoV-2 infection or an uninfected control (not recorded which). This chain links TRBV6-1 with TRBJ2-5; TRBD2 agrees at 7 bases. Sequencing used whole blood, obtained at baseline. The CDR3 loop is CASSEAPTGGQETQYF. The CDR3 DNA sequence: TGTGCCAGCAGTGAAGCGCCGACGGGAGGCCAAGAGACCCAGTACTTC.